The table lists the clone carrying this T cell receptor beta chain with many counts. Its target is unknown. CDR1 and CDR2 from the germline V gene are SGHDT and YYEEEE. This CDR3 has 15 residues. V was trimmed by 0 bases and J by 9 bases, leaving 13 bases between them. The sample comes from a study of early T cells in non-severe SARS-CoV-2 infection. Study-level results: Anti-spike CD8 responses were favored by VDJdb matching, which missed private and CD4 specificities.

Unique molecular identifiers (one per individual cDNA molecule) were attached. TCRdb reprocessed the 5' RACE reads via MiXCR and lists one record per CDR3 protein. The sample holds about 63,000 distinct CDR3 sequences, over 10% seen once. Material: whole blood. This chain links TRBV5-6 with TRBJ1-6; D might be TRBD1 (6 bases). The TCR was taken from an adult who was a healthcare worker with PCR-confirmed SARS-CoV-2 infection or an uninfected control (not recorded which). In nucleotides, the CDR3 is TGTGCCAGCAGCTTGGCCGGGGGGCGAGGTTCACCCCTCCACTTT. This sequence encodes CASSLAGGRGSPLHF.